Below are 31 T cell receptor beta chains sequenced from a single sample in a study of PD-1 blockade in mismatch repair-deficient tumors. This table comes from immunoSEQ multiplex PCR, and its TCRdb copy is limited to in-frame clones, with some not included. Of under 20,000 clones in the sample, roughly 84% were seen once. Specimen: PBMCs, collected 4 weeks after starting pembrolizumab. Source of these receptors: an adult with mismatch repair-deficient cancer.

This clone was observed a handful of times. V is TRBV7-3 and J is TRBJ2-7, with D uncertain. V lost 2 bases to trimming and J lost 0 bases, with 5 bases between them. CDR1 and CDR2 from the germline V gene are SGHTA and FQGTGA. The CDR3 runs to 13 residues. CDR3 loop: CASSLSNSYEQYF. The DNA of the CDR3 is TGTGCCAGCAGCTTATCAAACTCCTACGAGCAGTACTTC.

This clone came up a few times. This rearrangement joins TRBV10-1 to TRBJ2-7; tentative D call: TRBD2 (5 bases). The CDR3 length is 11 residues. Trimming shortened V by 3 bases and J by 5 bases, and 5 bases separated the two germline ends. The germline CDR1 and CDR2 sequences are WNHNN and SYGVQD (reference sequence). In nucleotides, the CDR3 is TGCGCCAGCAGTGACGGGGACGAGCAGTACTTC. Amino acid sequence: CASSDGDEQYF.

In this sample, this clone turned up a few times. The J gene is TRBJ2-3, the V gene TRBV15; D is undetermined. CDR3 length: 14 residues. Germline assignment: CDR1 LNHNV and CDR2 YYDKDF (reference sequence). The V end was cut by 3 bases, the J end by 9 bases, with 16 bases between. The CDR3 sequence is CATSRELTQQTQYF. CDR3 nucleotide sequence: TGTGCCACCAGCAGGGAACTTACACAGCAAACGCAGTATTTT.

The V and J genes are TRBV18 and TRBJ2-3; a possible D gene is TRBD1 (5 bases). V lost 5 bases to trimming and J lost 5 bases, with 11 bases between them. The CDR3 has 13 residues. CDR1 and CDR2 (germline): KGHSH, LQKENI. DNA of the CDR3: TGTGCCAGCTCATCAGGGTCGGGAGATACGCAGTATTTT. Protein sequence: CASSSGSGDTQYF.

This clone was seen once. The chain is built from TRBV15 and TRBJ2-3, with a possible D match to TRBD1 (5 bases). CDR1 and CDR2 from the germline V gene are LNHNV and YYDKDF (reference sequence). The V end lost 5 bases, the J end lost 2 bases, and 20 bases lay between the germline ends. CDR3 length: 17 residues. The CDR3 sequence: CATSRVSGRLFTDTQYF. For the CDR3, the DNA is TGTGCCACCAGCCGAGTGTCAGGGCGGTTGTTCACAGATACGCAGTATTTT.

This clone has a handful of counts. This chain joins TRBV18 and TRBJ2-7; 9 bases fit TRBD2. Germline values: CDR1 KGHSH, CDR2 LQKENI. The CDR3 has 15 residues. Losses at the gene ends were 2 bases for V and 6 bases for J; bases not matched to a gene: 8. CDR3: CASSPVREGLREQYF. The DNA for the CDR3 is TGTGCCAGCTCACCAGTGCGGGAGGGCCTTCGCGAGCAGTACTTC.

DNA for the CDR3: TGTGCCAGCAGAATAGGGGGACAGGGGGCGTATGGCTACACCTTC. Translated, it gives CASRIGGQGAYGYTF. This chain links TRBV28 with TRBJ1-2; 12 positions match TRBD1. Looked up from germline, CDR1 is MDHEN and CDR2 is SYDVKM. This CDR3 spans 15 amino acids. J gave up 5 bases and V 6 bases, and 7 bases lay outside the gene matches.

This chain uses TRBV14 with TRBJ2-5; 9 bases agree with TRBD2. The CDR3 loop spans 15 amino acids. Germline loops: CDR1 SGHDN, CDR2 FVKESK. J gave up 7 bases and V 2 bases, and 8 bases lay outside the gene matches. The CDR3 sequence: CASSQRAGGFGTQYF. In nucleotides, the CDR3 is TGTGCCAGCAGCCAAAGAGCGGGAGGCTTTGGGACCCAGTACTTC.

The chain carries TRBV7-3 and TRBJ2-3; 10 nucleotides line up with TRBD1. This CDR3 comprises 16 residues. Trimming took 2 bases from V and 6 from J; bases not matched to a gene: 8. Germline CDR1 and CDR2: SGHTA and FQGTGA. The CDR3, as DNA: TGTGCCAGCAGCTTACGAAGGACAGGGGGTAGCGATACGCAGTATTTT. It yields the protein CASSLRRTGGSDTQYF.

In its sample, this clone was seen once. Written as DNA, the CDR3 is TGCGCCAGCAGCTTACTCAGACAGGGGCTAGAGACCCAGTACTTC. Residues: CASSLLRQGLETQYF. The gene calls are TRBV5-1 and TRBJ2-5; 8 bases line up with TRBD1. V was clipped by 2 bases and J by 4 bases; unmatched bases: 7. In germline, CDR1 is SGHRS, CDR2 YFSETQ. This CDR3 contains 15 residues.

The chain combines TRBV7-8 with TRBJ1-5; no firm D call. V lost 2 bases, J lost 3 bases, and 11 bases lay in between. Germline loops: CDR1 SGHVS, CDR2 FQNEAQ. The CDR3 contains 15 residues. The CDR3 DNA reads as TGTGCCAGCAGCTTATGGGGAGAGGCCAATCAGCCCCAGCATTTT. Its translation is CASSLWGEANQPQHF.

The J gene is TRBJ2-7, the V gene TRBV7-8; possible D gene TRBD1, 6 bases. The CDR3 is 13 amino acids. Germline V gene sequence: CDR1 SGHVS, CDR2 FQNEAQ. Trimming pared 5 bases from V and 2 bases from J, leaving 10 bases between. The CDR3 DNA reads TGTGCCAGCAGCAGACAGGCCGCCTACGAGCAGTACTTC. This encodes CASSRQAAYEQYF.

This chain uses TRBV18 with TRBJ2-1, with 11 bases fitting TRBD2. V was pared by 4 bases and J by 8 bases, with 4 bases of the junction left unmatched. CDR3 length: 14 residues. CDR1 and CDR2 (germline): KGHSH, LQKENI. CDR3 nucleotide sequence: TGTGCCAGCTCACAGGTAGCGGGAGGGGATGAGCAGTTCTTC. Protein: CASSQVAGGDEQFF. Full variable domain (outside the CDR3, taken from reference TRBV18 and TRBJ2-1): NAGVMQNPRHLVRRRGQEARLRCSPMKGHSHVYWYRQLPEEGLKFMVYLQKENIIDESGMPKERFSAEFPKEGPSILRIQQVVRGDSAAYFCASSQVAGGDEQFFGPGTRLTVL.

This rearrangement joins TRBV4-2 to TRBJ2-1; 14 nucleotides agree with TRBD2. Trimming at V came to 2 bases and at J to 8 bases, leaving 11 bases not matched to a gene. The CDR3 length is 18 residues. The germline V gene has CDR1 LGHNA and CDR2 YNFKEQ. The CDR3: CASSQQPSGTSGGDEQFF. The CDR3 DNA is TGTGCCAGCAGCCAACAACCTTCCGGGACTAGCGGGGGTGATGAGCAGTTCTTC.

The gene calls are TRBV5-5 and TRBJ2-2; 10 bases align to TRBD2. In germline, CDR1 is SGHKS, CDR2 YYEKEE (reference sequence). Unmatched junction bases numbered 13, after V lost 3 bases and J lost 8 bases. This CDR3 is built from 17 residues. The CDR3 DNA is TGTGCCAGCAGCTCCGTCAGGGGGACTAGCGTGCGTGGGGAGCTGTTTTTT. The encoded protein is CASSSVRGTSVRGELFF.

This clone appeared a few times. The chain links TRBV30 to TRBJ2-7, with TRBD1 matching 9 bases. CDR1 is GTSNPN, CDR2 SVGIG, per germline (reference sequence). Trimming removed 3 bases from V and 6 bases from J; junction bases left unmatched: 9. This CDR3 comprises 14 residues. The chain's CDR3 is CAWRRTQGAVEQYF. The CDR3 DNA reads TGTGCCTGGAGAAGAACACAGGGGGCGGTCGAGCAGTACTTC.

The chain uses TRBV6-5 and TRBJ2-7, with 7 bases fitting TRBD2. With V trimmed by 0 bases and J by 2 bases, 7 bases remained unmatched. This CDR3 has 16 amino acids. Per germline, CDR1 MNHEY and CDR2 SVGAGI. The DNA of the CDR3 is TGTGCCAGCAGTTACTCGGCCGTCGGGAGGACCTACGAGCAGTACTTC. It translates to CASSYSAVGRTYEQYF.

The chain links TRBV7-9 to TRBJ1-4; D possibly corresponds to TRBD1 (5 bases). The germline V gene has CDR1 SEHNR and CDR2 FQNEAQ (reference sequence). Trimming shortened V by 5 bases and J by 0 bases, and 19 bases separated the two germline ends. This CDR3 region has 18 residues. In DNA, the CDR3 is TGTGCCAGCAGCCCTCTCGGGGGGGGTAGAGCAACTAATGAAAAACTGTTTTTT. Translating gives CASSPLGGGRATNEKLFF.

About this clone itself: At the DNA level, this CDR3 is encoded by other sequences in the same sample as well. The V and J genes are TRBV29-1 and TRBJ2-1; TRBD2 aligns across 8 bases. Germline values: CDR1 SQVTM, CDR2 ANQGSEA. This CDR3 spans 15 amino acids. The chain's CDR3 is CTGLAGDKGGNEQFF. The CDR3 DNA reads TGCACCGGACTAGCCGGAGATAAGGGGGGGAATGAGCAGTTCTTC.

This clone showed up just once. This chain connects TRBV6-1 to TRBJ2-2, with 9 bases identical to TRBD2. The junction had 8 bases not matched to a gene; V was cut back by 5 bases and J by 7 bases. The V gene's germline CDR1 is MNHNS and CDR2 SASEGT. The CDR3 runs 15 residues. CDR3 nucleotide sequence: TGTGCCAGCAGTTTAGCGGGAGTGGAGGACGGGGAGCTGTTTTTT. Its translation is CASSLAGVEDGELFF.

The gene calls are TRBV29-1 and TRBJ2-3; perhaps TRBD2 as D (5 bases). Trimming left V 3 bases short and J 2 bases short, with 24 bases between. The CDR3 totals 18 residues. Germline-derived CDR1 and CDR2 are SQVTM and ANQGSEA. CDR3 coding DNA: TGCAGCGTTGAGAGGGCTTTGGAGCTCCTCACACACACAGATACGCAGTATTTT. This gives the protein CSVERALELLTHTDTQYF.

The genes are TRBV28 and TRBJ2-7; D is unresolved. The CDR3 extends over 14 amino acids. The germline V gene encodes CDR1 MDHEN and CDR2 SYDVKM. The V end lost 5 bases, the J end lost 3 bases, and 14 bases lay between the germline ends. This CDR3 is CASSTSFPGYEQYF. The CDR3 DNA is TGTGCCAGCAGTACCTCGTTTCCAGGCTACGAGCAGTACTTC.

CDR3 protein: CASSLEVGGRSYNEQFF. For the CDR3, the DNA is TGTGCCAGCAGCTTAGAGGTCGGCGGGAGATCTTACAATGAGCAGTTCTTC. The rearrangement uses TRBV11-2 and TRBJ2-1, with 7 bases aligning to TRBD2. V lost 0 bases to trimming and J lost 4 bases; unmatched junction nucleotides: 9. CDR1 SGHAT and CDR2 FQNNGV come from the germline V gene. The CDR3 length is 17 residues.

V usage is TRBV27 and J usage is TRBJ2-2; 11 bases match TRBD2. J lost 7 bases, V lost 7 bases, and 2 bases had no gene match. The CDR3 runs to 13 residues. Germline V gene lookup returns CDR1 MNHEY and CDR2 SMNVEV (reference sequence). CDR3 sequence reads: CASKGTSGGELFF. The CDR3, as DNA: TGTGCCAGCAAAGGGACTAGCGGCGGGGAGCTGTTTTTT.

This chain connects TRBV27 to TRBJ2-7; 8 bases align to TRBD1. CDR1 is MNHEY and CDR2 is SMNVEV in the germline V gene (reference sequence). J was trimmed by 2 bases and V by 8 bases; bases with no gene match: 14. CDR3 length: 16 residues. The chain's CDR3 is CASRRLTGTGTYEQYF. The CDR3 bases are TGTGCCAGCCGCCGATTGACCGGGACAGGCACCTACGAGCAGTACTTC.

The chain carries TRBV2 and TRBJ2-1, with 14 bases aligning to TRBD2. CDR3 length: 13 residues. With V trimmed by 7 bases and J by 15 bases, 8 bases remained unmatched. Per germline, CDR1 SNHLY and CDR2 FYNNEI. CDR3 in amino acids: CASTAGLAGVRFF. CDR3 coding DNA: TGTGCCAGCACCGCGGGACTAGCGGGAGTTCGGTTCTTC.

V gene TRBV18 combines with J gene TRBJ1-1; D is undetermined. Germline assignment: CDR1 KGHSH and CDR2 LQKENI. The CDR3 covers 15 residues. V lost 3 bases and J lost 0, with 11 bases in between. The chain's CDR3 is CASSPGVRMNTEAFF. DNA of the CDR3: TGTGCCAGCTCACCCGGGGTACGAATGAACACTGAAGCTTTCTTT.

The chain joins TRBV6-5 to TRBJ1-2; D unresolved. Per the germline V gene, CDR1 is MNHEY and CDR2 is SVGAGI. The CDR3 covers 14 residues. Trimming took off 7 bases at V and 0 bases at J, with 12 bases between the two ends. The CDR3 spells CASMPSTANYGYTF. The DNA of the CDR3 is TGTGCCAGCATGCCCTCGACTGCTAACTATGGCTACACCTTC.

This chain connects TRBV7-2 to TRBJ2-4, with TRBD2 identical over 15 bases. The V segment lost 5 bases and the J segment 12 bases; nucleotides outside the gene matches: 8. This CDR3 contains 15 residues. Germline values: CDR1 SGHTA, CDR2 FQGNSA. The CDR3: CASSLSRTSGRDQYF. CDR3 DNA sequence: TGTGCCAGCAGCCTCTCTCGGACTAGCGGGAGGGATCAGTACTTC.

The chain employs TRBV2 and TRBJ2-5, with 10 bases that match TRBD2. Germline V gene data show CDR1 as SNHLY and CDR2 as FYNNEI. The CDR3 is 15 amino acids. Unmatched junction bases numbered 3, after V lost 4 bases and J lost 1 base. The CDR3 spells CASSGRTSGQETQYF. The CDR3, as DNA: TGTGCCAGCAGTGGTAGGACTAGCGGCCAAGAGACCCAGTACTTC.

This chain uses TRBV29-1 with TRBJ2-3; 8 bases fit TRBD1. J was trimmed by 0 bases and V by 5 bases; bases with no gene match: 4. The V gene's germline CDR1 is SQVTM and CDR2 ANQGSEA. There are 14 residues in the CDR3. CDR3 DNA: TGCAGCGTTCTCCGGGACAGGAGCACAGATACGCAGTATTTT. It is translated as CSVLRDRSTDTQYF.